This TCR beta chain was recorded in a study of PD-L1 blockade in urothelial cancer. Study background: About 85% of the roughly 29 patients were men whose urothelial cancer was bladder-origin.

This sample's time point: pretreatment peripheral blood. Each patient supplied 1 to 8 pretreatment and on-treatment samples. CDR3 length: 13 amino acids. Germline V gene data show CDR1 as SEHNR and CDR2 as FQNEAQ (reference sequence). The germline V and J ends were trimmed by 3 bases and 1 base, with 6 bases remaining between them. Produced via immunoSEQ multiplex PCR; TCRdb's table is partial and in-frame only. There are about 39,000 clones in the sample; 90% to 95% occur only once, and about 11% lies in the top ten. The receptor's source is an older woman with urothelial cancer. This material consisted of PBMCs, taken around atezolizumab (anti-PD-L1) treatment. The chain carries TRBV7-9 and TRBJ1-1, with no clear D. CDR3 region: CASSFEGNTEAFF. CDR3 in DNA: TGTGCCAGCAGCTTTGAGGGGAACACTGAAGCTTTCTTT.